The present T cell receptor (beta chain) was sequenced within a study of response to subunit inactivated influenza vaccine. Each CDR3 protein gets one entry after TCRdb re-called the RT-PCR reads with MiXCR. This table holds 530,000 or so distinct CDR3 sequences, about 12% found once. Germline CDR1 ENHRY, CDR2 SYGVKD. This CDR3 comprises 15 residues. Trimming shortened V by 3 bases and J by 4 bases, and 16 bases separated the two germline ends. This clonotype was picked up many times. The sample in question was PBMCs from blood, obtained on the day of vaccination. The chain is built from TRBV10-3 and TRBJ2-7; weak D call: TRBD2 (6 bases). The receptor was derived from a man aged 50 to 59 who received an inactivated influenza vaccine. The CDR3 reads CAISDGGAGRYEQYF. The DNA for the CDR3 is TGTGCCATCAGTGACGGAGGGGCAGGGAGGTACGAGCAGTACTTC.